The 10 T cell receptor beta chains below come from one sample, sequenced in a study of T cell responses to AZD1222 COVID-19 vaccine (dated by TCRdb to about 2021). The sample's time point label, decoded: baseline before first vaccination. Library creation used the immunoSEQ multiplex PCR assay. TCRdb's version of the immuneACCESS table is confined to in-frame rearrangements and falls short of the full clone set. An unresolved V gene accounts for under half of the shortfall where checked; the remainder is of unknown origin. This sample holds 150,000 or so clones; about 91% were observed only once. The ten most abundant clones make up 1.5% to 2% of the sample. Source: peripheral blood, taken on day 0 of AZD1222 vaccination. Source of these receptors: an adult in good health.

The V and J genes are TRBV14 and TRBJ1-2; 8 bases map to TRBD1. Looked up from germline, CDR1 is SGHDN and CDR2 is FVKESK. With V trimmed by 1 base and J by 8 bases, 6 bases remained unmatched. The CDR3 sequence is 14 residues long. This CDR3 reads CASSQVSGGEGYTF. The CDR3 nucleotides read TGTGCCAGCAGCCAAGTCTCAGGGGGCGAGGGCTACACCTTC.

This sequence joins TRBV11-2 and TRBJ2-7, with 9 bases lining up with TRBD1. This CDR3 spans 15 amino acids. V lost 5 bases, J lost 4 bases, and 9 bases stayed unmatched. Germline V gene data show CDR1 as SGHAT and CDR2 as FQNNGV. The CDR3 sequence is CASSPTGQGHYEQYF. CDR3 in DNA: TGTGCCAGCAGCCCCACGGGACAGGGTCATTACGAGCAGTACTTC. Together with reference TRBV11-2 and TRBJ2-7, the CDR3 gives the full variable domain: EAGVAQSPRYKIIEKRQSVAFWCNPISGHATLYWYQQILGQGPKLLIQFQNNGVVDDSQLPKDRFSAERLKGVDSTLKIQPAKLEDSAVYLCASSPTGQGHYEQYFGPGTRLTVT.

Only a few counts were recorded for this clone. The V call is TRBV21-1, the J call TRBJ1-1. TRBV21-1 is assigned pseudogene status. The CDR3 covers 16 residues. The CDR3 nucleotides read TGTGCCAGCAGCAAAGGGATGACGGGAGACCACACTGAAGCTTTCTTT. This encodes CASSKGMTGDHTEAFF.

This sequence joins TRBV27 and TRBJ1-2, with D unresolved. V was cut by 0 bases and J by 8 bases, with 13 bases left in between. CDR3 size: 14 residues. CDR1 MNHEY and CDR2 SMNVEV come from the germline V gene (reference sequence). The CDR3 is CASSLSEGSWGYTF. DNA of the CDR3: TGTGCCAGCAGTTTATCGGAGGGAAGCTGGGGCTACACCTTC.

On this clone itself: Other DNA sequences within the sample encode an identical CDR3. The V gene is TRBV7-9, the J gene TRBJ1-2; D call uncertain. Germline CDR1 reads SEHNR; CDR2 reads FQNEAQ (reference sequence). The CDR3 has 13 residues. Trimming left V 1 base short and J 2 bases short, with 5 bases between. CDR3 nucleotides: TGTGCCAGCAGCTTAGGTGGGAACTATGGCTACACCTTC. Its protein product is CASSLGGNYGYTF.

V and J are TRBV4-3 and TRBJ2-7, with D perhaps being TRBD1 or TRBD2 (5 bases each). The germline CDR1 and CDR2 sequences are LGHNA and YSLEER. Trimming cost V 0 bases and J 1 base, with 10 bases left between them. This CDR3 has 15 residues. CDR3 loop: CASSQELGVSYEQYF. CDR3 coding DNA: TGCGCCAGCAGCCAAGAACTGGGGGTATCCTACGAGCAGTACTTC.

CDR3 residues: CASSLGPLNTEAFF. The CDR3 nucleotides read TGTGCCAGCAGCTTAGGACCCTTGAACACTGAAGCTTTCTTT. The chain has TRBV11-2 and TRBJ1-1, with D uncertain. V was cut by 1 base and J by 0 bases, with 6 bases left in between. CDR3 size: 14 residues. Germline V CDR1 and CDR2: SGHAT, FQNNGV.

J is TRBJ2-5 and V is TRBV7-8, with a possible D match to TRBD2 (6 bases). Germline-derived CDR1 and CDR2 are SGHVS and FQNEAQ. This CDR3 is built from 15 residues. V was trimmed by 5 bases and J by 2 bases, leaving 15 bases between them. The CDR3 bases are TGTGCCAGCAGCGCTGTCTCGGGGAGGCAAGAGACCCAGTACTTC. It translates to CASSAVSGRQETQYF.

This clone was counted only a few times. V is TRBV5-1 and J is TRBJ1-3, with D hard to call. The ends were cut back, 0 bases at V and 0 bases at J, with 4 bases in the middle. Germline V gene sequence: CDR1 SGHRS, CDR2 YFSETQ. The CDR3 consists of 14 residues. CDR3 bases: TGCGCCAGCAGCTTGGGCACCTCTGGAAACACCATATATTTT. This gives the protein CASSLGTSGNTIYF.

V usage is TRBV29-1 and J usage is TRBJ2-1; a weak D match, TRBD2 (6 bases). This CDR3 spans 12 amino acids. Deletions cut 4 bases from V and 8 bases from J, with 12 bases between. The germline CDR1 and CDR2 sequences are SQVTM and ANQGSEA. CDR3 nucleotide sequence: TGCAGCGTTGCACCTAGCGTGGATGAGCAGTTCTTC. It is translated as CSVAPSVDEQFF.